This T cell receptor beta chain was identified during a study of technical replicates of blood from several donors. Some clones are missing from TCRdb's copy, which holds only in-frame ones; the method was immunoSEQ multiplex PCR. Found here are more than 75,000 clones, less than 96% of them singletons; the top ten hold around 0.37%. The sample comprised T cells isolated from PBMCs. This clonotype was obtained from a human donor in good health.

The CDR3 sequence is CASSLLLTSGSSYEQYF. CDR3 in DNA: TGTGCCAGCAGCTTGTTGCTCACTAGCGGGAGCTCCTACGAGCAGTACTTC. V gene TRBV5-6 combines with J gene TRBJ2-7; 11 bases match TRBD2. The germline V gene encodes CDR1 SGHDT and CDR2 YYEEEE. The CDR3 is 17 amino acids. With 1 base clipped from V and 0 bases from J, the junction kept 6 bases outside the gene matches.